Each of the 18 T cell receptor beta chains below was sequenced from the same sample in a study of long-term antiretroviral therapy in people with HIV (dated by TCRdb to between 2021 and 2022). Sequencing of the TRB variable region was done with the immunoSEQ hsTCRB v3.0 assay at survey level resolution. Held by TCRdb, this immuneACCESS table contains in-frame sequences only and omits some clones. Under half of the omission traces to an unresolved V gene where checked; the cause of the rest is unknown. The sample table records approximately 30,000 clones; about 85% of these occur just once. 3.2% of the sample lies in the top ten. The starting material was unsorted PBMCs, obtained 1.9 years after starting antiretroviral therapy. The receptors shown here come from a man aged 18 to 29 with HIV.

The chain combines TRBV4-1 with TRBJ2-1; D not resolved. V lost 2 bases and J lost 8, with 13 bases in between. Germline V gives CDR1 MGHRA, CDR2 YSYEKL. The CDR3 has 14 amino acids. In nucleotides, the CDR3 is TGCGCCAGCAGCCAACTGGACGGAAGGGATGAGCAGTTCTTC. Amino acids: CASSQLDGRDEQFF.

In DNA form, the CDR3 reads TGTGCCAGCACCCAACAAGGGGGATCCTACAATGAGCAGTTCTTC. Amino acid sequence: CASTQQGGSYNEQFF. The chain recombines TRBV2 with TRBJ2-1, with D possibly being TRBD1 (6 bases). This CDR3 has 15 residues. V was shortened by 7 bases and J by 1 base, with 14 bases between the two germline ends. The V gene's germline CDR1 is SNHLY and CDR2 FYNNEI.

The rearrangement uses TRBV11-2 and TRBJ2-5; D gene ambiguous. V dropped 3 bases and J dropped 9 bases, with 17 bases sitting between them. This CDR3 spans 14 amino acids. Looked up from germline, CDR1 is SGHAT and CDR2 is FQNNGV. The CDR3 loop reads CASSLGFSARAQYF. CDR3 DNA: TGTGCCAGCAGCTTGGGGTTTTCTGCCCGGGCCCAGTACTTC.

CDR3 residues: CASSLSPAGGWNEQFF. In DNA, the CDR3 is TGTGCCAGCAGCTTAAGTCCAGCGGGGGGGTGGAATGAGCAGTTCTTC. V gene TRBV11-1 combines with J gene TRBJ2-1, with TRBD2 identical over 10 bases. V was clipped by 2 bases and J by 7 bases; unmatched bases: 8. Germline CDR1 is SGHAT and CDR2 is FQDESV (reference sequence). The CDR3 covers 16 residues.

The chain combines TRBV4-1 with TRBJ1-5; D is perhaps TRBD1 (5 bases). CDR3 length equals 15 residues. Looked up from germline, CDR1 is MGHRA and CDR2 is YSYEKL. V lost 2 bases and J 0 bases, leaving 8 bases between the germline ends. The CDR3 DNA reads TGCGCCAGCAGCCAAAGACAGACTAGCAATCAGCCCCAGCATTTT. Translated: CASSQRQTSNQPQHF.

This chain connects TRBV5-1 to TRBJ2-3; 9 bases fit TRBD2. CDR3 length equals 19 residues. Trimming removed 4 bases from V and 0 bases from J; junction bases left unmatched: 15. Germline loops: CDR1 SGHRS, CDR2 YFSETQ. In DNA form, the CDR3 reads TGCGCCAGCAGCCCCGGTTTCGGAGCGGGGGGCCCTAGCACAGATACGCAGTATTTT. Encoded protein: CASSPGFGAGGPSTDTQYF.

V is TRBV4-1 and J is TRBJ1-2, with TRBD1 matching over 8 bases. The CDR3 totals 14 residues. Germline values: CDR1 MGHRA, CDR2 YSYEKL. V lost 1 base, J lost 7 bases, and 5 bases stayed unmatched. CDR3 nucleotides: TGCGCCAGCAGCCAAGGGACAGGGACGCGTGGCTACACCTTC. It translates to CASSQGTGTRGYTF.

The gene calls are TRBV5-1 and TRBJ1-6; no clear D gene. From germline, CDR1 is SGHRS and CDR2 YFSETQ. The V and J ends lost 0 bases and 6 bases respectively, with 4 bases between them. The CDR3 is 13 amino acids. CDR3 protein: CASSLDSNSPLHF. In DNA, the CDR3 is TGCGCCAGCAGCTTGGACAGTAATTCACCCCTCCACTTT.

This chain uses TRBV19 with TRBJ1-5; the D gene is possibly TRBD1 (5 bases). V was trimmed by 6 bases and J by 3 bases, leaving 15 bases between them. This CDR3 is 15 amino acids long. The germline CDR1 and CDR2 sequences are LNHDA and SQIVND (reference sequence). DNA for the CDR3: TGTGCCAGTAGATCAGGGCTCAAGAACAATCAGCCCCAGCATTTT. Residues: CASRSGLKNNQPQHF.

V usage is TRBV6-1 and J usage is TRBJ2-5, with 8 bases lining up with TRBD1. V lost 2 bases to trimming and J lost 4 bases; unmatched junction nucleotides: 6. The CDR3 contains 15 residues. CDR1 is MNHNS and CDR2 is SASEGT in the germline V gene. CDR3 residues: CASSESAGGAETQYF. The CDR3 coding sequence is TGTGCCAGCAGTGAATCGGCAGGGGGCGCAGAGACCCAGTACTTC.

This clone has just a few counts. The chain employs TRBV2 and TRBJ2-7; D is perhaps TRBD1 (6 bases). The V end was cut by 4 bases, the J end by 0 bases, with 13 bases between. CDR1 and CDR2 (germline): SNHLY, FYNNEI. The CDR3 has 15 residues. The CDR3 bases are TGTGCCAGCAGTGGAACAGGGCCGTCCTCCTACGAGCAGTACGTC. Residues: CASSGTGPSSYEQYV.

The gene calls are TRBV5-1 and TRBJ1-2, with TRBD1 matching over 7 bases. Germline V lookup: CDR1 SGHRS, CDR2 YFSETQ. The CDR3 has 16 amino acids. V shed 1 base, J shed 6 bases, and the junction held 12 bases outside the gene matches. CDR3 amino acids: CASSLIAGTDTNGYTF. The CDR3 bases are TGCGCCAGCAGCTTGATTGCCGGGACAGATACCAATGGCTACACCTTC. The full variable domain, its missing parts supplied by reference TRBV5-1 and TRBJ1-2, is KAGVTQTPRYLIKTRGQQVTLSCSPISGHRSVSWYQQTPGQGLQFLFEYFSETQRNKGNFPGRFSGRQFSNSRSEMNVSTLELGDSALYLCASSLIAGTDTNGYTFGSGTRLTVV.

The chain links TRBV20-1 to TRBJ2-3; D not resolved. There are 11 residues in the CDR3. V was pared by 3 bases and J by 8 bases, with 9 bases between. In germline, CDR1 is DFQATT, CDR2 SNEGSKA (reference sequence). Here the CDR3 DNA reads TGCAGTGCTAGTCGGGCTTCTACGCAGTATTTT. Translating gives CSASRASTQYF.

The chain employs TRBV4-2 and TRBJ1-3, with 9 bases that match TRBD1. Germline assignment: CDR1 LGHNA and CDR2 YNFKEQ. CDR3 length: 14 residues. Unmatched junction bases numbered 4, after V lost 4 bases and J lost 6 bases. The DNA of the CDR3 is TGTGCCAGCAGCCGAGGGACAGGGCAAAACACCATATATTTT. Its protein product is CASSRGTGQNTIYF.

J is TRBJ1-6 and V is TRBV7-2, with 7 bases identical to TRBD1. CDR3 size: 18 residues. Trimming took 4 bases from V and 0 from J; bases not matched to a gene: 9. Germline lookup yields CDR1 SGHTA and CDR2 FQGNSA. For the CDR3, the DNA is TGTGCCAGCAGCTCAAGCGGCAGGGACAGCTCCTATAATTCACCCCTCCACTTT. Residues: CASSSSGRDSSYNSPLHF.

Concerning this clone: One end of the junction does not line up with germline, which may come from a read error. The J gene is TRBJ1-6, the V gene TRBV18; 9 bases align to TRBD1. The germline gives CDR1 KGHSH, CDR2 LQKENI. CDR3 length: 16 residues. This chain's CDR3 is CVSSPPGTGYNSPLHF. The CDR3 nucleotides are TGTGTCAGCTCACCACCCGGGACAGGGTATAATTCACCCCTCCACTTT.

The chain uses TRBV7-9 and TRBJ1-2; the D gene is possibly TRBD1 (5 bases). V shed 6 bases and J shed 0 bases, with 14 bases lying between them. The germline V gene has CDR1 SEHNR and CDR2 FQNEAQ (reference sequence). The CDR3 runs 15 residues. The CDR3 DNA is TGTGCCAGCAGAAGTGGGGGGATAGCTAACTATGGCTACACCTTC. Its translation is CASRSGGIANYGYTF.

The chain uses TRBV15 and TRBJ2-7; D may be TRBD1 or TRBD2 (5 bases each). With 0 bases removed from V and 9 bases from J, the gap between germline ends came to 12 bases. The CDR3 length is 13 residues. CDR1 and CDR2 (germline): LNHNV, YYDKDF (reference sequence). The CDR3 DNA reads as TGTGCCACCAGCAGAGATCGAGGGGACGCGCAGTACTTC. Residues: CATSRDRGDAQYF. The full variable domain, completed using reference TRBV15 and TRBJ2-7, is DAMVIQNPRYQVTQFGKPVTLSCSQTLNHNVMYWYQQKSSQAPKLLFHYYDKDFNNEADTPDNFQSRRPNTSFCFLDIRSPGLGDTAMYLCATSRDRGDAQYFGPGTRLTVT.